Detailed here is one TCR beta chain. Its target is unknown. Expressed TCRB transcripts were sequenced after all isolated RNA was converted to cDNA. TCRdb's table, derived via immunoSEQ multiplex PCR, lists solely in-frame clones and lacks some. In the table there are about 220,000 clones, approximately 10% of which are singletons. This entry belongs to a study of beta chain features in type 1 diabetes. General study findings and limits: No resolution was reached here on whether HLA type influences TCRB rearrangement.

What was sequenced was central memory CD4+ T cells from blood. The TCR comes from a man in his late teens or twenties in good health.

The CDR3 coding sequence is TGCAGCGTTGTTGTCCGACGCAGCGGCGAAAAACTGTTTTTT. Protein: CSVVVRRSGEKLFF. J is TRBJ1-4 and V is TRBV29-1; D not certain. The CDR3 loop spans 14 amino acids. The germline V gene has CDR1 SQVTM and CDR2 ANQGSEA. Trimming left V 4 bases short and J 8 bases short, with 17 bases between.